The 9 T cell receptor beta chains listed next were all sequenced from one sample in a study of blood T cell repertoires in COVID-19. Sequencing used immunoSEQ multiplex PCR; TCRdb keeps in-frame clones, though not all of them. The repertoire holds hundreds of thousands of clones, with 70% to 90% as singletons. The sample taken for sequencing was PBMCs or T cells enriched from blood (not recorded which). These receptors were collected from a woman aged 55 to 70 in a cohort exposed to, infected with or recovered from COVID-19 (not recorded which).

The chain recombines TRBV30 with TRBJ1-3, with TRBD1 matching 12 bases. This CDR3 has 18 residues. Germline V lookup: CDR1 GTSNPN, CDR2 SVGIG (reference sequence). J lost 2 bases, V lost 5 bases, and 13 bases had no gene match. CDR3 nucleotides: TGTGCCTGGGATCGGGACAGGGGGCTTCCCGCGACTGGAAACACCATATATTTT. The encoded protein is CAWDRDRGLPATGNTIYF.

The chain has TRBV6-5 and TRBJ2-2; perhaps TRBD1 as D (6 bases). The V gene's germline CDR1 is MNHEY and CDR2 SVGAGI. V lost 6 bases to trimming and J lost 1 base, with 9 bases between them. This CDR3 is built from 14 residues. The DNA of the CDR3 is TGTGCCAGCAGACTGACAGGGAACACCGGGGAGCTGTTTTTT. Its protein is CASRLTGNTGELFF.

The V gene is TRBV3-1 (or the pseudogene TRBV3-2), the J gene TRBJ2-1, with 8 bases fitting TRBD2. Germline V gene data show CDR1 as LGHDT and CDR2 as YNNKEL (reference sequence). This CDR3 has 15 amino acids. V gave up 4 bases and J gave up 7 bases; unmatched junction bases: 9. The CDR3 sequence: CASSRSGTAGNEQFF. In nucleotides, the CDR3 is TGTGCCAGCAGCCGTAGCGGGACGGCGGGGAATGAGCAGTTCTTC.

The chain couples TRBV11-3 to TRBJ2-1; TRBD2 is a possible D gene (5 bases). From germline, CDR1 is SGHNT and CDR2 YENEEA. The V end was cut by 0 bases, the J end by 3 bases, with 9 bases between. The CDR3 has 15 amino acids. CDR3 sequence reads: CASSLDGGSYNEQFF. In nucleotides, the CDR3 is TGTGCCAGCAGCTTAGATGGTGGGAGCTACAATGAGCAGTTCTTC.

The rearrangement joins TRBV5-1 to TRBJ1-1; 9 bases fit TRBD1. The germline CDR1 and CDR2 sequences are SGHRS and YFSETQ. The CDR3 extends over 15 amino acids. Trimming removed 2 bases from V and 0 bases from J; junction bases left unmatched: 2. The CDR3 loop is CASSFTGGVNTEAFF. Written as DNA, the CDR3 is TGCGCCAGCAGCTTCACAGGGGGCGTGAACACTGAAGCTTTCTTT.

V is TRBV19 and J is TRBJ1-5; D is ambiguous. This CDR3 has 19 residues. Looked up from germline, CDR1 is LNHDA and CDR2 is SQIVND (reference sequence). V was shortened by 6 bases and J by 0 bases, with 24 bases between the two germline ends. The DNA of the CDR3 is TGTGCCAGTAGGACTAATGGTCGCGCTCCTGCTTATAGCAATCAGCCCCAGCATTTT. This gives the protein CASRTNGRAPAYSNQPQHF. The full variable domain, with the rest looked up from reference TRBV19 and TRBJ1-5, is DGGITQSPKYLFRKEGQNVTLSCEQNLNHDAMYWYRQDPGQGLRLIYYSQIVNDFQKGDIAEGYSVSREKKESFPLTVTSAQKNPTAFYLCASRTNGRAPAYSNQPQHFGDGTRLSIL.

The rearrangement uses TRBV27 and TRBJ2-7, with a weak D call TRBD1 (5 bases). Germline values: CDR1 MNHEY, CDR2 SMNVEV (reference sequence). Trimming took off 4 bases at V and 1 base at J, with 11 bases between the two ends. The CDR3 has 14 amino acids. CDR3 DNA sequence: TGTGCCAGCAGTTCCACAGGAGTGTCCTACGAGCAGTACTTC. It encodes CASSSTGVSYEQYF.

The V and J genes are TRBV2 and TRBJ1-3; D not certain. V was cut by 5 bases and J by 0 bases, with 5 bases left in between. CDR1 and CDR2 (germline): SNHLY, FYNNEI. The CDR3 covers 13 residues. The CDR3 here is CASSRSSGNTIYF. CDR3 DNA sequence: TGTGCCAGCAGTCGGAGCTCTGGAAACACCATATATTTT.

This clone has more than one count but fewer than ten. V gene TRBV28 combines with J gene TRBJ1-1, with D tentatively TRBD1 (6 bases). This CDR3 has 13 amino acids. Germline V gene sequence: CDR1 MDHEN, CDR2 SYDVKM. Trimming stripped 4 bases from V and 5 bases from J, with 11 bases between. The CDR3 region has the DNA TGTGCCAGCAGTTGGGGGGGGCTTACTGAAGCTTTCTTT. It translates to CASSWGGLTEAFF. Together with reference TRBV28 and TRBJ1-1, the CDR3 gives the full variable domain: DVKVTQSSRYLVKRTGEKVFLECVQDMDHENMFWYRQDPGLGLRLIYFSYDVKMKEKGDIPEGYSVSREKKERFSLILESASTNQTSMYLCASSWGGLTEAFFGQGTRLTVV.